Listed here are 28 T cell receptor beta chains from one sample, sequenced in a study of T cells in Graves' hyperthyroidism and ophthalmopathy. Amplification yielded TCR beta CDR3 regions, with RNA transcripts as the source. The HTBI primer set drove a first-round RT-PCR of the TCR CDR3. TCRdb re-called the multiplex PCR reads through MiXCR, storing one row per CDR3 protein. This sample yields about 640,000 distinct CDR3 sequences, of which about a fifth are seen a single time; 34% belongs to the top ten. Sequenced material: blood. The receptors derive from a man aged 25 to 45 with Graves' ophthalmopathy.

The CDR3 spells CASGGRDRVHFPANVLTF. CDR3 nucleotide sequence: TGTGCCAGCGGAGGTAGGGACAGGGTTCACTTTCCGGCCAACGTCCTGACTTTC. This chain links TRBV27 with TRBJ2-6, with TRBD1 identical over 9 bases. The ends lost 8 bases at V and 6 bases at J; junction bases unmatched: 17. The CDR3 runs to 18 residues. CDR1 is MNHEY and CDR2 is SMNVEV in the germline V gene (reference sequence).

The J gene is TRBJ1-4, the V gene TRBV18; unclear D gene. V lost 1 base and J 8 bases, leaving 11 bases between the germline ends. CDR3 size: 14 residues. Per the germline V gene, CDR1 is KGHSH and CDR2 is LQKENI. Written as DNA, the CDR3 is TGTGCCAGCTCACCACGGTCAGGAACGGAAAAACTGTTTTTT. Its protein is CASSPRSGTEKLFF.

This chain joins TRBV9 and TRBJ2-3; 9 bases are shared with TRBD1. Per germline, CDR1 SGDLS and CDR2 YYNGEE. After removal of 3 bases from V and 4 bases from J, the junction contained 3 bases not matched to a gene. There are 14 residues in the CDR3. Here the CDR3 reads CASSADRGADTQYF. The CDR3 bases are TGTGCCAGCAGCGCCGACAGGGGGGCAGATACGCAGTATTTT. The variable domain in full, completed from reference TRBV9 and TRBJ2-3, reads DSGVTQTPKHLITATGQRVTLRCSPRSGDLSVYWYQQSLDQGLQFLIQYYNGEERAKGNILERFSAQQFPDLHSELNLSSLELGDSALYFCASSADRGADTQYFGPGTRLTVL.

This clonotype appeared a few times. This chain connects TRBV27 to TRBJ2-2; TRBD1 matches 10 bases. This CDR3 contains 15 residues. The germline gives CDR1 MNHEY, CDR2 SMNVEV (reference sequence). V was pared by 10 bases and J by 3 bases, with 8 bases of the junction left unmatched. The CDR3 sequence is CATGPGTGDTGELFF. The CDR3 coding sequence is TGTGCCACGGGTCCCGGGACAGGGGACACCGGGGAGCTGTTTTTT.

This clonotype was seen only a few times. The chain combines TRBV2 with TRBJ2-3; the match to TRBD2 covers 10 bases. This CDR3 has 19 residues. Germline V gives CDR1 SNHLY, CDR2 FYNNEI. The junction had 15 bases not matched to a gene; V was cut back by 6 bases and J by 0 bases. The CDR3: CASSLGLAHPSASTDTQYF. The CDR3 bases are TGTGCCAGCAGCCTGGGACTAGCGCACCCAAGCGCTAGCACAGATACGCAGTATTTT.

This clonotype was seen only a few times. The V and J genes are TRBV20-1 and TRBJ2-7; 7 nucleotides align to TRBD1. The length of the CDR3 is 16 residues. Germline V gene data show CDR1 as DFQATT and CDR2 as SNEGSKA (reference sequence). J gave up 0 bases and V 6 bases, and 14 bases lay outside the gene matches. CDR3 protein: CSAPGLRGSSSYEQYF. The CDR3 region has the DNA TGCAGTGCCCCGGGCCTCAGGGGGTCGAGCTCCTACGAGCAGTACTTC.

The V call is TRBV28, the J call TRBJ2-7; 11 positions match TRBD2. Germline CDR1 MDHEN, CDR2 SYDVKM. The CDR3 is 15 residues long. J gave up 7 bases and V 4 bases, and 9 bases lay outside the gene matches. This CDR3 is CASSSVAGGPGEQYF. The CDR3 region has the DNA TGTGCCAGCAGTTCTGTAGCGGGAGGGCCTGGGGAGCAGTACTTC. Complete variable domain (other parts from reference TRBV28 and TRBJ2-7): DVKVTQSSRYLVKRTGEKVFLECVQDMDHENMFWYRQDPGLGLRLIYFSYDVKMKEKGDIPEGYSVSREKKERFSLILESASTNQTSMYLCASSSVAGGPGEQYFGPGTRLTVT.

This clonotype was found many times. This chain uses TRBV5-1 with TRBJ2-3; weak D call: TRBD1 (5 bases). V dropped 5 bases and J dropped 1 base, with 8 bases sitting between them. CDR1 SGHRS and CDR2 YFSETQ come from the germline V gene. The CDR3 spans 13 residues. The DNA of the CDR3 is TGCGCCAGCAGAACAGGTGGCACAGATACGCAGTATTTT. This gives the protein CASRTGGTDTQYF. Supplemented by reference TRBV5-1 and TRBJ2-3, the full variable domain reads KAGVTQTPRYLIKTRGQQVTLSCSPISGHRSVSWYQQTPGQGLQFLFEYFSETQRNKGNFPGRFSGRQFSNSRSEMNVSTLELGDSALYLCASRTGGTDTQYFGPGTRLTVL.

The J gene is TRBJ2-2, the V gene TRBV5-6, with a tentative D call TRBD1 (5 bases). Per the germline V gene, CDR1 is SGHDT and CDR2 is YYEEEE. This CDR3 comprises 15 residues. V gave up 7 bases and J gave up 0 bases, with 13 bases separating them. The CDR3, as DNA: TGTGCCAGCCATGGCCTACAGGCGAACACCGGGGAGCTGTTTTTT. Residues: CASHGLQANTGELFF.

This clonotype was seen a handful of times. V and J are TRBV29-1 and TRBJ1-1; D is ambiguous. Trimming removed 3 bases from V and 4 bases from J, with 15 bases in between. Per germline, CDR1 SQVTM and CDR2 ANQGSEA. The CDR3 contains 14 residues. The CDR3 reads CSVEVSGALTEAFF. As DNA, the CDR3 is TGCAGCGTTGAGGTATCCGGCGCTCTCACTGAAGCTTTCTTT.

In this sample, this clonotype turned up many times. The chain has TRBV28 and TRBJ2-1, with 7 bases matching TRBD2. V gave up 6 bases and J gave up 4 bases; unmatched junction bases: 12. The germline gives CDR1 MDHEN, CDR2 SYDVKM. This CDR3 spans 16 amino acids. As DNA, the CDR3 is TGTGCCAGCAGCCTCCCCCCGGGAGGTTCGTACAATGAGCAGTTCTTC. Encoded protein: CASSLPPGGSYNEQFF.

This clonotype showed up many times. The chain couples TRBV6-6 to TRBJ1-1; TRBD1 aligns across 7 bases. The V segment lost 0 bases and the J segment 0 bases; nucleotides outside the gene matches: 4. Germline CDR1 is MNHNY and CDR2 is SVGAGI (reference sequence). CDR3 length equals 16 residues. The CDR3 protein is CASSYSSRGMNTEAFF. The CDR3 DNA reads TGTGCCAGCAGTTACTCGAGCAGGGGGATGAACACTGAAGCTTTCTTT.

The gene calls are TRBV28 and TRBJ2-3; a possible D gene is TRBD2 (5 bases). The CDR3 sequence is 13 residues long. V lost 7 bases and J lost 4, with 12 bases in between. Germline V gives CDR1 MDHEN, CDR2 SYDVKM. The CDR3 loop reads CASTPSSADTQYF. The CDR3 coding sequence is TGTGCCAGCACCCCTAGCAGCGCAGATACGCAGTATTTT.

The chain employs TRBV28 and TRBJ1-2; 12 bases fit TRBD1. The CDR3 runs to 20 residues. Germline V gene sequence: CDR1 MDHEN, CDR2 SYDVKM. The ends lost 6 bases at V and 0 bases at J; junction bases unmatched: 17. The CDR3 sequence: CASRGAIGDRGRGANYGYTF. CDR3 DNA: TGTGCCAGCAGGGGTGCAATAGGGGACAGGGGGCGCGGGGCTAACTATGGCTACACCTTC.

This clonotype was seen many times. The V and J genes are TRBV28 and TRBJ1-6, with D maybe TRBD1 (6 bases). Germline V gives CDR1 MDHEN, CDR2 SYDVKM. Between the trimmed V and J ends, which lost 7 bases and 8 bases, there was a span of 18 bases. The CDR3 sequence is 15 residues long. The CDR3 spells CASTWGRGLDSPLHF. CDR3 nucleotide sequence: TGTGCCAGCACCTGGGGCCGGGGGCTTGATTCACCCCTCCACTTT.

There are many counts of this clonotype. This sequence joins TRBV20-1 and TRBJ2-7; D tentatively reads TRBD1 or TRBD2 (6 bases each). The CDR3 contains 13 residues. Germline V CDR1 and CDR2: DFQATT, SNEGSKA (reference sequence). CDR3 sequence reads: CSGWAKGGYEQYF. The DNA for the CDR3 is TGCTCCGGATGGGCTAAGGGGGGATACGAGCAGTACTTC.

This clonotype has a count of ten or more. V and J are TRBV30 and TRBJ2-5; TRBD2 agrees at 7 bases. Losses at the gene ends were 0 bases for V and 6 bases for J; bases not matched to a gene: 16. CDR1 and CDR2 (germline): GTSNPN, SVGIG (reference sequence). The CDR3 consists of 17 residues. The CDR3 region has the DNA TGTGCCTGGAGTGTACGGAGCGGGATAGTGTCTGAGAAGACCCAGTACTTC. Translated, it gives CAWSVRSGIVSEKTQYF.

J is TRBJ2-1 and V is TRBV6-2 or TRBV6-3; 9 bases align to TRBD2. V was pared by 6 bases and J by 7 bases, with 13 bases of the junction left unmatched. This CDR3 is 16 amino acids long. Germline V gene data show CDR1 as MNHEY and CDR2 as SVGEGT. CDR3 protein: CASRSASSGTGNEQFF. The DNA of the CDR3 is TGTGCCAGCAGGTCAGCCTCTAGCGGGACGGGGAATGAGCAGTTCTTC.

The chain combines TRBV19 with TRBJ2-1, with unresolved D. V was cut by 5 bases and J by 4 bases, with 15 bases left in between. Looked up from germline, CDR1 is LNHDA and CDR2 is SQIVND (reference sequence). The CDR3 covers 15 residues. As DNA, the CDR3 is TGTGCCAGTAGTCCCAGTATTGAGCAGTACAATGAGCAGTTCTTC. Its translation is CASSPSIEQYNEQFF.

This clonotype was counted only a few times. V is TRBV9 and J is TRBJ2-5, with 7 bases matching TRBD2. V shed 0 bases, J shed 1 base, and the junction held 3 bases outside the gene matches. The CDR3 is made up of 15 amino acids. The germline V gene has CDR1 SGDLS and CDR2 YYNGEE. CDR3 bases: TGTGCCAGCAGCGTAGATTCGGGAGGCCAAGAGACCCAGTACTTC. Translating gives CASSVDSGGQETQYF.

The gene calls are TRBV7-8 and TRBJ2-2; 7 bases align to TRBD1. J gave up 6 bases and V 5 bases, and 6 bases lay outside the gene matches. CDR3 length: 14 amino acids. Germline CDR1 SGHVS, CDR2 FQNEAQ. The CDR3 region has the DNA TGTGCCAGCAGCCCAGGACAGGTTCCCGGGGAGCTGTTTTTT. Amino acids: CASSPGQVPGELFF.

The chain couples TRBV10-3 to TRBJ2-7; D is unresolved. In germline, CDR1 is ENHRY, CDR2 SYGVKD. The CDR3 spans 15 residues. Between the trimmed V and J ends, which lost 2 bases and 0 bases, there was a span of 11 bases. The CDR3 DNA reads TGTGCCATCAGTGAGGCAGGTCCAACCTCCTACGAGCAGTACTTC. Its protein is CAISEAGPTSYEQYF.

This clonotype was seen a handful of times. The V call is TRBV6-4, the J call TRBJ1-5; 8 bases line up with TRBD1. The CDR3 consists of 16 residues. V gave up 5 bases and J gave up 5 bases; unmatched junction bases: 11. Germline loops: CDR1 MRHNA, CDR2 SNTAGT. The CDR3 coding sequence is TGTGCCAGCAGTCACCCGGACAGGGTGGAGGATCAGCCCCAGCATTTT. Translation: CASSHPDRVEDQPQHF.

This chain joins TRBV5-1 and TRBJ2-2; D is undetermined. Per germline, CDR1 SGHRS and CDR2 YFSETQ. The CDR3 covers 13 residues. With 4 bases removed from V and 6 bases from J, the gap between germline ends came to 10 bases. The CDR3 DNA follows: TGCGCCAGCAGCCAAAATGGGGCCGGGGAGCTGTTTTTT. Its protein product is CASSQNGAGELFF.

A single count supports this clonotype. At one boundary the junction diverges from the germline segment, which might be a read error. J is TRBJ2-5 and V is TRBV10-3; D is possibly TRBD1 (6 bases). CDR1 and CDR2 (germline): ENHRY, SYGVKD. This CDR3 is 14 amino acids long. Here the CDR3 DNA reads TGTGTCATCAGTCGAGGGACACCCCAAGAGACCCAGTACTTC. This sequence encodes CVISRGTPQETQYF.

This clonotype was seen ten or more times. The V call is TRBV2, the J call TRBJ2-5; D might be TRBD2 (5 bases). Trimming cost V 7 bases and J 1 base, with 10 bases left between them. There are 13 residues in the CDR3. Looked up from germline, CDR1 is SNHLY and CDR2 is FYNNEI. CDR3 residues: CASMGDSQETQYF. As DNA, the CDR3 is TGTGCCAGCATGGGAGACTCCCAAGAGACCCAGTACTTC.

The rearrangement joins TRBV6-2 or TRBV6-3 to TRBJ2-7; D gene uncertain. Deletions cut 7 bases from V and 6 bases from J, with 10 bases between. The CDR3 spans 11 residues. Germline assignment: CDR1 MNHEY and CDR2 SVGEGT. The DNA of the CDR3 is TGTGCCAGCATCCTGGGTGTCGAGCAGTACTTC. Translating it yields CASILGVEQYF.

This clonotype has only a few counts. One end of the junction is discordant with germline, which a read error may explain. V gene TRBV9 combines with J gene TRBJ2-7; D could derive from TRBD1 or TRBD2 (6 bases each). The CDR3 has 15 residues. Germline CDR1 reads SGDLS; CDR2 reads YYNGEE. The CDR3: CASSAQSGGSHEQYF. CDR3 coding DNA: TGTGCCAGCAGCGCCCAATCCGGGGGCTCCCACGAGCAGTACTTC.